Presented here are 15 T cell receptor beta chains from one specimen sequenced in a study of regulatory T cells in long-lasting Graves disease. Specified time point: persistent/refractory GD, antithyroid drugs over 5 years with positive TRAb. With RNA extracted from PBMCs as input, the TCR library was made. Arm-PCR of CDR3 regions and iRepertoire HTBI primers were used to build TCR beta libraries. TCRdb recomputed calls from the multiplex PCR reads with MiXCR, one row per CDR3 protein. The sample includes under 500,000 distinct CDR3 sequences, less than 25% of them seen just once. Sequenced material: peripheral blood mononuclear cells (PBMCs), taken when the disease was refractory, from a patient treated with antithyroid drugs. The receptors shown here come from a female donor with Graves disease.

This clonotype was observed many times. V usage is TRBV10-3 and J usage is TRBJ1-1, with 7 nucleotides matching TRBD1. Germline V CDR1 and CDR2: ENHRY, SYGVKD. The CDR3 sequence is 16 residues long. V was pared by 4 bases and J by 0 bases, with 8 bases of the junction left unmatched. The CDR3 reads CAISGETGTVNTEAFF. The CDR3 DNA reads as TGTGCCATCAGTGGGGAGACCGGGACAGTGAACACTGAAGCTTTCTTT.

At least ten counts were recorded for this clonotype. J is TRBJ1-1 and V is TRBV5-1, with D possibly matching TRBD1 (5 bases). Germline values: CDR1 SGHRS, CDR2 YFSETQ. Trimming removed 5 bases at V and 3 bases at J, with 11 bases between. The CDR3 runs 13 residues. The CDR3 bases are TGCGCCAGCAGAACGGGCAGGGACACTGAAGCTTTCTTT. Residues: CASRTGRDTEAFF.

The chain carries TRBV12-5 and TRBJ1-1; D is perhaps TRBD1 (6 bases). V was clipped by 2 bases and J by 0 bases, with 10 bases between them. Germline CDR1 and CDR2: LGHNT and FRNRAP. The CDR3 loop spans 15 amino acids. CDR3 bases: TGTGCTAGTGGTTTGATGGGGGGCATGAACACTGAAGCTTTCTTT. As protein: CASGLMGGMNTEAFF.

The CDR3: CASSLEPSYNSPLHF. The CDR3 DNA follows: TGTGCCAGCAGTTTAGAACCTAGTTATAATTCACCCCTCCACTTT. The rearrangement joins TRBV27 to TRBJ1-6; D is uncertain. The V gene lost 2 bases and the J gene lost 4 bases, with 9 bases spanning the gap. The CDR3 sequence is 15 residues long. The V gene's germline CDR1 is MNHEY and CDR2 SMNVEV (reference sequence).

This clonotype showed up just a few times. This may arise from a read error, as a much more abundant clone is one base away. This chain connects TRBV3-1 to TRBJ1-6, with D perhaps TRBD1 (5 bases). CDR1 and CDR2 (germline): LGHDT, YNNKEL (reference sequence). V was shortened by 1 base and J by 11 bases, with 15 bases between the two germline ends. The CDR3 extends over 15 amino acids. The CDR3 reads CASSQGRGLNPPLHF. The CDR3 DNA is TGTGCCAGCAGCCAAGGGAGGGGCCTAAATCCACCCCTCCACTTT.

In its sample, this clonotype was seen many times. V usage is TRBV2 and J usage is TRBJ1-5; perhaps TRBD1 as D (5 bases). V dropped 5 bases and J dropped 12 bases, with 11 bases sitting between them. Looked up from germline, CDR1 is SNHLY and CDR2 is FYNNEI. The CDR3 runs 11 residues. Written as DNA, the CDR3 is TGTGCCAGCAGTCTTACAGGATACCAGCATTTT. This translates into CASSLTGYQHF.

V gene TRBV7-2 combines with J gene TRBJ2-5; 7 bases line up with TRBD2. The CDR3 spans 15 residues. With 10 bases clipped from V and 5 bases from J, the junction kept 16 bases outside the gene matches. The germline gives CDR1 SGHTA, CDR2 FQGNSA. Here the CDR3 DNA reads TGTGCCACCGGGGGGTCGGGGATCAGAGGCGAGACCCAGTACTTC. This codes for CATGGSGIRGETQYF.

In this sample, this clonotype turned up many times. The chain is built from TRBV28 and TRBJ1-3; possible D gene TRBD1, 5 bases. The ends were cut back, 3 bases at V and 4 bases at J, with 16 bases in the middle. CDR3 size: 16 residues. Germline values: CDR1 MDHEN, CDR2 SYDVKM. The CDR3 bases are TGTGCCAGCAGTTTTAGCAGGCTTACAGGAGGAAACACCATATATTTT. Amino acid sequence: CASSFSRLTGGNTIYF.

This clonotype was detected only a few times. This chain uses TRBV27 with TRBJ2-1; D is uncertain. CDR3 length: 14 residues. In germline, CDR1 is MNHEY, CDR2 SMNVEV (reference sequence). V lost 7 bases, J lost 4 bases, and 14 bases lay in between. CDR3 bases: TGTGCCAGCAAGCTATTGACTGGGTACAATGAGCAGTTCTTC. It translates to CASKLLTGYNEQFF.

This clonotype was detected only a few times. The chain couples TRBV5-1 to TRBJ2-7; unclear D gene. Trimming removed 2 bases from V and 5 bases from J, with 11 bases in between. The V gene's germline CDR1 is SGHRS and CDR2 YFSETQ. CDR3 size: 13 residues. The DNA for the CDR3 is TGCGCCAGCAGCTTCGGACCCGTCGACGAGCAGTACTTC. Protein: CASSFGPVDEQYF.

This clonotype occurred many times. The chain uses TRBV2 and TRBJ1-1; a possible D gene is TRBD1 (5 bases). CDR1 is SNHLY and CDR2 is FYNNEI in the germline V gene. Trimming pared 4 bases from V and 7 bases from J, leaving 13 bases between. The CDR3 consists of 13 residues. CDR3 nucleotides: TGTGCCAGCAGTGTGGACAATTTCGGTGAAGCTTTCTTT. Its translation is CASSVDNFGEAFF.

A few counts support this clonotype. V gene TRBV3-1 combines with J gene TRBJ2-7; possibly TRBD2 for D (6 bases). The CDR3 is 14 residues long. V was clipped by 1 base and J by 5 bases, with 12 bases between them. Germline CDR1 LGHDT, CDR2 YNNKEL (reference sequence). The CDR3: CASSQGRGLDEQYF. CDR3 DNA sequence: TGTGCCAGCAGCCAAGGGAGGGGTTTGGACGAGCAGTACTTC.

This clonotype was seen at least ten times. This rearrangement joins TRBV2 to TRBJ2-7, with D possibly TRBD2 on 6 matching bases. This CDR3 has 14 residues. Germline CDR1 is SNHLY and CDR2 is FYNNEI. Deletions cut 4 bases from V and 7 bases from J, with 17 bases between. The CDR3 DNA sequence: TGTGCCAGCAGTGGATGGGCCTATGCGGGAGAGCAGTACTTC. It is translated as CASSGWAYAGEQYF.

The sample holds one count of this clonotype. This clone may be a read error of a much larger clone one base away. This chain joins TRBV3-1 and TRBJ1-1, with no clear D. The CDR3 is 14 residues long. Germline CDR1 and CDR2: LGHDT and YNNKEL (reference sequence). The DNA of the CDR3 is TGTGCCAGCAGCCAAGGACGGACGAACACTGGAGCTTTCTTT. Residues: CASSQGRTNTGAFF.

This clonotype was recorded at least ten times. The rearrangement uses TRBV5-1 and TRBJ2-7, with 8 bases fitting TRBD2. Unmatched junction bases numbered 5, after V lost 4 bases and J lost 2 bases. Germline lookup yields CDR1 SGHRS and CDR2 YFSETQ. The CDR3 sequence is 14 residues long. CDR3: CASSASGSAYEQYF. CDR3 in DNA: TGCGCCAGCAGCGCGAGCGGGAGCGCCTACGAGCAGTACTTC.